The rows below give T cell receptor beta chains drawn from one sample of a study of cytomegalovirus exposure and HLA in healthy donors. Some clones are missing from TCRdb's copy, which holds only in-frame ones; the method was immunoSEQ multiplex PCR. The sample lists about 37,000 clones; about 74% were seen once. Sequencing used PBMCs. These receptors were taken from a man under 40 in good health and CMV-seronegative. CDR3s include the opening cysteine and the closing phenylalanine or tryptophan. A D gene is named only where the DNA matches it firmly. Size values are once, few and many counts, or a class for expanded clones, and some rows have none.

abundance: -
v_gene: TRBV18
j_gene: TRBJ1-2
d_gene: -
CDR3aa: CASSPGPRRDGYTF
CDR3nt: TGTGCCAGCTCACCAGGGCCTCGGAGGGATGGCTACACCTTC

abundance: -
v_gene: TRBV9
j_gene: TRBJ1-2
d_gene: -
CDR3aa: CASSASTTSYGYTF
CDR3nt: TGTGCCAGCAGCGCGTCGACTACTAGTTATGGCTACACCTTC

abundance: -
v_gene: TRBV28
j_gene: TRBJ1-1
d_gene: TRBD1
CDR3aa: CASSFPDRGRTEAFF
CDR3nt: TGTGCCAGCAGTTTCCCGGACAGGGGAAGAACTGAAGCTTTCTTT

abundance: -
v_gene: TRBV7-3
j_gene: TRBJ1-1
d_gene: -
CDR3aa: CASSLRSGCEAFF
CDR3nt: TGTGCCAGCAGCTTAAGGTCGGGTTGCGAAGCTTTCTTT

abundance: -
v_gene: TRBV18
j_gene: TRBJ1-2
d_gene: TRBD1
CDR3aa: CASSPPGQGGHYGYTF
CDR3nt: TGTGCCAGCTCACCTCCGGGACAGGGGGGTCACTATGGCTACACCTTC

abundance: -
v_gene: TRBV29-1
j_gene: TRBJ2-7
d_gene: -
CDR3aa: CSVGATLYEQYF
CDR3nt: TGCAGCGTTGGGGCTACCCTCTACGAGCAGTACTTC

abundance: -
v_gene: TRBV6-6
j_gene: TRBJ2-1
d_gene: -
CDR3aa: CASSYAGVGEQFF
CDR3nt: TGTGCCAGCAGTTACGCAGGGGTAGGTGAGCAGTTCTTC

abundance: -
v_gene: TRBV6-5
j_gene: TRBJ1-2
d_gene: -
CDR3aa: CASSSTPSYGYTF
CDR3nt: TGTGCCAGCAGTTCCACACCCAGCTATGGCTACACCTTC

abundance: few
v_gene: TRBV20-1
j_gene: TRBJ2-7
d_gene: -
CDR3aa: CSAPIYEQYF
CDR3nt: TGCAGTGCTCCTATCTACGAGCAGTACTTC

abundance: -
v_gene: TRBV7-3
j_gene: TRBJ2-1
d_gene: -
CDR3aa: CASSSIRGTYNEQFF
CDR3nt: TGTGCCAGCAGCTCGATCAGGGGAACCTACAATGAGCAGTTCTTC

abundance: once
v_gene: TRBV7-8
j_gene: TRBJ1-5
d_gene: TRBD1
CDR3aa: CASSSDGTGGVSNQPQHF
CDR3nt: TGTGCCAGCAGCTCGGACGGGACAGGGGGCGTTAGCAATCAGCCCCAGCATTTT

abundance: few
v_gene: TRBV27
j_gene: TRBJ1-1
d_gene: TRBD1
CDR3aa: CASSLGNRGGNTEAFF
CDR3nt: TGTGCCAGCAGTTTAGGGAACAGGGGGGGGAACACTGAAGCTTTCTTT